The clone carrying this TCR beta chain was found once. These data come from a study of blood T cell repertoires in COVID-19. Study details: PBMCs, B-cell-depleted T cells, or T cells provided the cDNA or gDNA that made up the material.

Profiled with immunoSEQ multiplex PCR; TCRdb holds only in-frame clones, not every one. The table lists fewer than 400,000 clones, roughly 90% of them singletons. CDR1 SGHTA and CDR2 FQGNSA come from the germline V gene. This CDR3 spans 12 amino acids. Trimming pared 4 bases from V and 6 bases from J, leaving 8 bases between. The source is a woman in her 30s who had recovered from COVID-19. The gene calls are TRBV7-2 and TRBJ2-3; tentatively, D is TRBD2 (5 bases). The specimen sequenced was PBMCs or T cells enriched from blood (not recorded which). CDR3 protein: CASSSGVDTQYF. The CDR3 DNA sequence: TGTGCCAGCAGCTCCGGGGTCGATACGCAGTATTTT.